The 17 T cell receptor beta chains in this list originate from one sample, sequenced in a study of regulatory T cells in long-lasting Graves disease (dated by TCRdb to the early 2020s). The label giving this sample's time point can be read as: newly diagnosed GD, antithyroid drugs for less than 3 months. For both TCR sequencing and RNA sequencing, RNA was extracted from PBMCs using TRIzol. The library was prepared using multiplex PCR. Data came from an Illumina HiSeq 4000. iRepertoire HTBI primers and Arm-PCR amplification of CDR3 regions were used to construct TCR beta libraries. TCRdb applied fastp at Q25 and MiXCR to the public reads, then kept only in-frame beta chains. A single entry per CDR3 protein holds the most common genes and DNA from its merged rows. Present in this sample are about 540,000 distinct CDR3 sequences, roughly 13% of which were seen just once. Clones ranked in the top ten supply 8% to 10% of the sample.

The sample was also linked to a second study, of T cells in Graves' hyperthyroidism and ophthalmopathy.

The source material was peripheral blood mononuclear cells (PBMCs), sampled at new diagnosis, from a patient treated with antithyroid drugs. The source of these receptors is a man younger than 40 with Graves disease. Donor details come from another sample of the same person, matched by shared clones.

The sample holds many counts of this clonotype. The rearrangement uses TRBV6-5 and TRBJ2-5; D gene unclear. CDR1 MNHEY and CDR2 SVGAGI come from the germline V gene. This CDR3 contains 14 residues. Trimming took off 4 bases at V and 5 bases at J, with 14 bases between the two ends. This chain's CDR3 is CASSLEGYAETQYF. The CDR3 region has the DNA TGTGCCAGCAGTTTGGAAGGGTACGCCGAGACCCAGTACTTC.

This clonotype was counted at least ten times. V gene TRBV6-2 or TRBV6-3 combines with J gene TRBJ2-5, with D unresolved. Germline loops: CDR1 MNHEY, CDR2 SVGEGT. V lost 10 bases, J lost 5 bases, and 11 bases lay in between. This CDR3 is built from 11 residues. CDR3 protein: CATGDPETQYF. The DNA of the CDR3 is TGTGCCACTGGAGATCCGGAGACCCAGTACTTC.

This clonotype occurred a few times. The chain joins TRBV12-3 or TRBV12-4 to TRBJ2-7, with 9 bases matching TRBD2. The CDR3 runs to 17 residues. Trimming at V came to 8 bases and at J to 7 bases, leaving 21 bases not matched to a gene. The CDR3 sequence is CASGPFGAGGGQGEQYF. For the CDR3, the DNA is TGTGCCAGCGGTCCCTTTGGAGCGGGAGGCGGGCAAGGGGAGCAGTACTTC.

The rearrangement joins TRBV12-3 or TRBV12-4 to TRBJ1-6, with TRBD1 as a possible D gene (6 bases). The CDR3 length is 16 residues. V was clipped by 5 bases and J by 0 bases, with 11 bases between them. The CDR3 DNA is TGTGCCAGCAGTACCGGGGGCAGCTCCTATAATTCACCCCTCCACTTT. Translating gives CASSTGGSSYNSPLHF.

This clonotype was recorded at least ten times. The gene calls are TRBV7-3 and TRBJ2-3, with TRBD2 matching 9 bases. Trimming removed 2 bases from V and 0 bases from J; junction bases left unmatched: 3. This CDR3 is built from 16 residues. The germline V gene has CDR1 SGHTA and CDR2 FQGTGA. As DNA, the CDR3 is TGTGCCAGCAGCTTACGGACTAGCGAAAGCACAGATACGCAGTATTTT. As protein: CASSLRTSESTDTQYF.

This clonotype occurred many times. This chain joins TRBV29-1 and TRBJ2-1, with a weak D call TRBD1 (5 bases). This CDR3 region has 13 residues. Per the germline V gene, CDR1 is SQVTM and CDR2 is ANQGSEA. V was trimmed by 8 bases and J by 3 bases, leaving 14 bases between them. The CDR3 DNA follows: TGCAGCTCGGAGTTAGGACACTACAATGAGCAGTTCTTC. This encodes CSSELGHYNEQFF.

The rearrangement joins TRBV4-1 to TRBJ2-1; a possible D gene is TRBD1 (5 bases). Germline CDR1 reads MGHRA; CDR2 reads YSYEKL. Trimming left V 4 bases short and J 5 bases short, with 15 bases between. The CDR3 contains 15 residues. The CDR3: CASSPIGALNNEQFF. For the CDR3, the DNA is TGCGCCAGCAGCCCCATAGGGGCACTAAACAATGAGCAGTTCTTC.

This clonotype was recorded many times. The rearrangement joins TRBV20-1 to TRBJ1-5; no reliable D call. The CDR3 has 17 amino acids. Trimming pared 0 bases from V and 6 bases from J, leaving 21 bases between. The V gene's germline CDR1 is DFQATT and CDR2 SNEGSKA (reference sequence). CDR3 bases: TGCAGTGCTAGAGATCGCGTCTTTAGTTGGGGAAGTCAGCCCCAGCATTTT. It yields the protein CSARDRVFSWGSQPQHF.

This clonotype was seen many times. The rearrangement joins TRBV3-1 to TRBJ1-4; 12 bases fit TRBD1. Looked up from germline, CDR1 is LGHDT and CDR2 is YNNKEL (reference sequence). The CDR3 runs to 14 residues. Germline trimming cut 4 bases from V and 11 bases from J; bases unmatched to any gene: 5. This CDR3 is CASSPGTGGRKLFF. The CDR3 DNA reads TGTGCCAGCAGCCCCGGGACAGGGGGCCGGAAACTGTTTTTT.

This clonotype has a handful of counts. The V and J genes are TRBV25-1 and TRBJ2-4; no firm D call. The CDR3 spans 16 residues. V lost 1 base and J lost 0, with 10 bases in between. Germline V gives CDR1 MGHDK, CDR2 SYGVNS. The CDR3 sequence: CASSESLSLAKNIQYF. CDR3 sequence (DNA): TGTGCCAGCAGTGAATCCCTTTCCCTAGCCAAAAACATTCAGTACTTC.

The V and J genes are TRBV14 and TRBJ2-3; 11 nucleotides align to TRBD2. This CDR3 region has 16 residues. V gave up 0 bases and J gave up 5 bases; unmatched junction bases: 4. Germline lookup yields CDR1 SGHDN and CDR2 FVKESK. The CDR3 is CASSQDSGRAVDTQYF. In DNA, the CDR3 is TGTGCCAGCAGCCAAGATAGCGGGAGGGCCGTAGATACGCAGTATTTT.

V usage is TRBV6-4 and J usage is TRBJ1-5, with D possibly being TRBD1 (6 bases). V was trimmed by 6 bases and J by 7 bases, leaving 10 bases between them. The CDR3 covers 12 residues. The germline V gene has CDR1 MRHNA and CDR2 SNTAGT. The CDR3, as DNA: TGTGCCAGCAGAGTAACAGGGCAGCCCCAGCATTTT. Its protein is CASRVTGQPQHF.

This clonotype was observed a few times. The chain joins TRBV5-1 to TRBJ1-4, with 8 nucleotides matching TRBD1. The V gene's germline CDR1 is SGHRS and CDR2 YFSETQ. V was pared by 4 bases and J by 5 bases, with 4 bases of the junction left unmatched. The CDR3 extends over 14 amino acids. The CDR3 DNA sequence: TGCGCCAGCAGCGATACAGGGGGGAATGAAAAACTGTTTTTT. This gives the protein CASSDTGGNEKLFF.

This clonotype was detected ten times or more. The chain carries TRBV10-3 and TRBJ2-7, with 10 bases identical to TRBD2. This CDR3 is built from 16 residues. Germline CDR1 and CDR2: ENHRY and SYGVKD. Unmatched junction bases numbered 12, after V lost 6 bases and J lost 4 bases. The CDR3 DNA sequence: TGTGCCATCAGCGTCGCTAGCGGGAGAGGTCGGTACGAGCAGTACTTC. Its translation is CAISVASGRGRYEQYF.

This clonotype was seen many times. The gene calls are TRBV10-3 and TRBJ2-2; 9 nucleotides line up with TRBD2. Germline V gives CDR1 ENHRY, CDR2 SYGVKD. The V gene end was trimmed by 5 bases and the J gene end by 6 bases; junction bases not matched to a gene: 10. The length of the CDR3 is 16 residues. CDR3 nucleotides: TGTGCCATCAGTTCGACTAGCGGAAAACCAGCCGGGGAGCTGTTTTTT. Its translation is CAISSTSGKPAGELFF.

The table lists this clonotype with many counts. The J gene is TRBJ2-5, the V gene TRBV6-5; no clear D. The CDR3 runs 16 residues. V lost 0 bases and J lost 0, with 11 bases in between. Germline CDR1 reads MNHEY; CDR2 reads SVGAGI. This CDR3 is CASSYSLAKYQETQYF. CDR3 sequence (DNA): TGTGCCAGCAGTTACTCGCTGGCTAAGTACCAAGAGACCCAGTACTTC.

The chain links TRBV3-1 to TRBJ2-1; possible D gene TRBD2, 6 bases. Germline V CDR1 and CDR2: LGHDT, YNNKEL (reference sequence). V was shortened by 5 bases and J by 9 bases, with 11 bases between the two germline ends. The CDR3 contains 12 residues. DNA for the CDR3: TGTGCCAGCAGCTTCGGGGGACGTGAGCAGTTCTTC. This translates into CASSFGGREQFF.